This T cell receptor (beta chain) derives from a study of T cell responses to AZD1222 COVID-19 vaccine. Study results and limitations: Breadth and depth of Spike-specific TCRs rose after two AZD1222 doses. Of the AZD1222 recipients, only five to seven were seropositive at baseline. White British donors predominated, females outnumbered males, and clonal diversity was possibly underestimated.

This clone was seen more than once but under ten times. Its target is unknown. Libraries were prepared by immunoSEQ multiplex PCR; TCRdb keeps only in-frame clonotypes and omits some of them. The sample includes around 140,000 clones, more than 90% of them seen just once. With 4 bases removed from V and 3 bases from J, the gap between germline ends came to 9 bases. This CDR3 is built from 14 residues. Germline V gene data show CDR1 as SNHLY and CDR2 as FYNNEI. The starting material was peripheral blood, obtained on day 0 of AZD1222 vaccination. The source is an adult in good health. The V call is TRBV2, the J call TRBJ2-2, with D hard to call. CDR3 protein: CASSALPYTGELFF. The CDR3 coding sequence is TGTGCCAGCAGTGCTCTACCCTACACCGGGGAGCTGTTTTTT.